These T cell receptor beta chains were read from a single sample in a study of CXCR3-negative and CXCR3-positive naive CD8 T cells. TCRdb processed the 5' RACE reads again and assigns one entry to each CDR3 protein, with no DNA. The sample has some 120,000 distinct CDR3 sequences. The sequencing sample was made of naive CXCR3+ CD8+ T cells from blood. The receptors here all came from a human donor in good health. Some clones in this sample may be carry-over from other donors' samples. The CDR3 runs from the conserved cysteine through the conserved F or W.

V gene: TRBV19
J gene: TRBJ2-7
CDR3 protein: CASSWGATYEQYF

V gene: TRBV6-2/TRBV6-3
J gene: TRBJ2-7
CDR3 protein: CASSYYSGTRALAEQYF

V gene: TRBV29-1
J gene: TRBJ2-3
CDR3 protein: CSVRGLWDPGLGATDTQYF

V gene: TRBV6-5
J gene: TRBJ2-5
CDR3 protein: CASSLQGAVETQYF

V gene: TRBV29-1
J gene: TRBJ1-1
CDR3 protein: CSVRDTHTTEAFF

V gene: TRBV7-9
J gene: TRBJ2-5
CDR3 protein: CASSYGAGIETQYF

V gene: TRBV20-1
J gene: TRBJ1-2
CDR3 protein: CSARTTFSNYGYTF

V gene: TRBV27
J gene: TRBJ2-7
CDR3 protein: CASSRWHRYYEQYF

V gene: TRBV9
J gene: TRBJ2-7
CDR3 protein: CASSVASGGAYEQYF

V gene: TRBV12-3/TRBV12-4
J gene: TRBJ2-5
CDR3 protein: CASRTRGTQYF

V gene: TRBV27
J gene: TRBJ2-7
CDR3 protein: CASSSQRDSNYEQYF